These 21 T cell receptor beta chains were sequenced from one sample in a study of CD8+ T cells in alopecia areata. cDNA prepared by RNA extraction and subsequent reverse transcription served as the template for sequencing. Sequencing used immunoSEQ multiplex PCR; TCRdb keeps in-frame clones, though not all of them. The repertoire has about 180,000 clones, approximately 65% of them found once; the top ten carry over 10%. The material was CD8+ T cells sorted from blood, obtained at week 0. These receptors were taken from a human donor with alopecia areata.

The chain has TRBV10-2 and TRBJ1-1; D gene unclear. Between the trimmed V and J ends, which lost 7 bases and 4 bases, there was a span of 10 bases. This CDR3 is 12 amino acids long. CDR1 is WSHSY and CDR2 is SAAADI in the germline V gene. The CDR3 reads CASKSGSTEAFF. Here the CDR3 DNA reads TGCGCCAGCAAGTCGGGTAGCACTGAAGCTTTCTTT.

This clone was detected a few times. The chain combines TRBV6-4 with TRBJ2-1; D gene unclear. There are 14 residues in the CDR3. Per germline, CDR1 MRHNA and CDR2 SNTAGT. V dropped 5 bases and J dropped 4 bases, with 12 bases sitting between them. CDR3 in amino acids: CASSTTLGYNEQFF. As DNA, the CDR3 is TGTGCCAGCAGTACCACCCTGGGGTACAATGAGCAGTTCTTC.

This sequence joins TRBV5-1 and TRBJ2-1; D not certain. CDR3 length: 12 amino acids. V gave up 1 base and J gave up 8 bases, with 7 bases separating them. From germline, CDR1 is SGHRS and CDR2 YFSETQ. As DNA, the CDR3 is TGCGCCAGCAGCTTGAGTATACATGAGCAGTTCTTC. It yields the protein CASSLSIHEQFF.

V is TRBV29-1 and J is TRBJ1-4, with D perhaps TRBD1 (5 bases). CDR3 length: 15 amino acids. Per the germline V gene, CDR1 is SQVTM and CDR2 is ANQGSEA. V dropped 4 bases and J dropped 2 bases, with 14 bases sitting between them. The CDR3 region is CSVGDSLRTNEKLFF. Written as DNA, the CDR3 is TGCAGCGTTGGCGACAGCCTCCGTACTAATGAAAAACTGTTTTTT.

In regard to this clone: The sample carries other DNA sequences with the same CDR3. The chain is built from TRBV20-1 and TRBJ2-2, with D unresolved. Trimming removed 6 bases from V and 7 bases from J, with 9 bases in between. The germline CDR1 and CDR2 sequences are DFQATT and SNEGSKA (reference sequence). The CDR3 loop spans 11 amino acids. The CDR3 here is CSAPLDGELFF. The CDR3 coding sequence is TGCAGTGCCCCCCTGGACGGGGAGCTGTTTTTT.

CDR3 nucleotide sequence: TGTGCTAGTGGTTTGGATTCCCTGGGGTTACAAAGCCGGAGGGAGACCCAGTACTTC. This encodes CASGLDSLGLQSRRETQYF. The chain uses TRBV12-5 and TRBJ2-5; D perhaps matches TRBD2 (5 bases). V was pared by 1 base and J by 5 bases, with 26 bases between. Per the germline V gene, CDR1 is LGHNT and CDR2 is FRNRAP. There are 19 residues in the CDR3.

The CDR3 coding sequence is TGTGCCAGCAGTCCCAGACAGGGACCCCCTGACTATGGCTACACCTTC. It codes for CASSPRQGPPDYGYTF. The V gene is TRBV27, the J gene TRBJ1-2; 7 nucleotides line up with TRBD1. Germline-derived CDR1 and CDR2 are MNHEY and SMNVEV (reference sequence). V trimming: 5 bases; J trimming: 3 bases; junction bases outside the gene matches: 12. This CDR3 has 16 residues.

In this sample, this clone turned up a few times. This chain uses TRBV27 with TRBJ2-3; 10 nucleotides line up with TRBD2. Germline values: CDR1 MNHEY, CDR2 SMNVEV (reference sequence). The CDR3 length is 16 residues. Trimming at V came to 2 bases and at J to 1 base, leaving 3 bases not matched to a gene. CDR3 residues: CASSLGGTSGTDTQYF. The CDR3 DNA sequence: TGTGCCAGCAGTTTAGGCGGGACTAGCGGCACAGATACGCAGTATTTT.

This CDR3 reads CASSHQGGNTEAFF. DNA for the CDR3: TGTGCCAGCAGCCACCAGGGGGGGAACACTGAAGCTTTCTTT. J is TRBJ1-1 and V is TRBV6-5; TRBD1 matches 7 bases. In germline, CDR1 is MNHEY, CDR2 SVGAGI. This CDR3 region has 14 residues. The trim removed 6 bases at V and 1 base at J, leaving 5 bases unmatched.

The chain employs TRBV30 and TRBJ1-2, with no clear D. The CDR3 length is 13 residues. Germline CDR1 GTSNPN, CDR2 SVGIG (reference sequence). The V end lost 4 bases, the J end lost 8 bases, and 17 bases lay between the germline ends. CDR3 sequence: CAWTRRYLGGYTF. The CDR3 DNA reads as TGTGCCTGGACCCGCCGATACCTGGGCGGCTACACCTTC.

This clone was observed a handful of times. Other nucleotide sequences from this sample produce the same CDR3. The chain combines TRBV4-2 with TRBJ1-1; D is uncertain. Trimming removed 4 bases from V and 1 base from J, with 4 bases in between. The CDR3 consists of 12 residues. The V gene's germline CDR1 is LGHNA and CDR2 YNFKEQ. The CDR3 DNA is TGTGCCAGCAGCCTAGGGAACACTGAAGCTTTCTTT. It translates to CASSLGNTEAFF.

Details on this clone: The same CDR3 can be traced to other DNA sequences in this sample. V gene TRBV6-5 combines with J gene TRBJ2-3, with 9 bases lining up with TRBD2. The V segment lost 2 bases and the J segment 3 bases; nucleotides outside the gene matches: 3. The germline CDR1 and CDR2 sequences are MNHEY and SVGAGI. This CDR3 region has 15 residues. CDR3 in amino acids: CASSYGLAGTDTQYF. In DNA form, the CDR3 reads TGTGCCAGCAGTTACGGTCTAGCGGGGACAGATACGCAGTATTTT.

In this sample, this clone turned up a few times. The J gene is TRBJ1-5, the V gene TRBV7-2, with TRBD1 matching 7 bases. From germline, CDR1 is SGHTA and CDR2 FQGNSA. This CDR3 is built from 16 residues. Trimming removed 1 base from V and 5 bases from J; junction bases left unmatched: 8. The CDR3 DNA is TGTGCCAGCAGCTTAGGGACAGGAAGGAAGCATCAGCCCCAGCATTTT. Translating it yields CASSLGTGRKHQPQHF.

The CDR3 region has the DNA TGTGCCAGCAGCGATGGGGGGTCTCAGCCCCAGCATTTT. It is translated as CASSDGGSQPQHF. The rearrangement uses TRBV5-6 and TRBJ1-5, with D possibly being TRBD1 (5 bases). Germline V lookup: CDR1 SGHDT, CDR2 YYEEEE. V lost 4 bases to trimming and J lost 6 bases, with 11 bases between them. CDR3 length: 13 residues.

The V and J genes are TRBV4-1 and TRBJ2-1; D might be TRBD2 (5 bases). The CDR3 loop spans 16 amino acids. Germline-derived CDR1 and CDR2 are MGHRA and YSYEKL. The V gene lost 0 bases and the J gene lost 3 bases, with 12 bases spanning the gap. Here the CDR3 DNA reads TGCGCCAGCAGCCAAGAAGGAGGATTCTACTACAATGAGCAGTTCTTC. This gives the protein CASSQEGGFYYNEQFF.

The V gene is TRBV20-1, the J gene TRBJ2-3; D could derive from TRBD1 or TRBD2 (5 bases each). Germline loops: CDR1 DFQATT, CDR2 SNEGSKA (reference sequence). The ends were cut back, 5 bases at V and 3 bases at J, with 6 bases in the middle. CDR3 length equals 11 residues. CDR3 in DNA: TGCAGTGCTTGGGGGACAGATACGCAGTATTTT. Its translation: CSAWGTDTQYF.

The rearrangement uses TRBV9 and TRBJ2-1, with TRBD1 identical over 9 bases. Unmatched junction bases numbered 12, after V lost 0 bases and J lost 14 bases. CDR3 length: 15 residues. Germline CDR1 and CDR2: SGDLS and YYNGEE. DNA of the CDR3: TGTGCCAGCAGCGTAGAAGGGACAGGGAGGGGTTCGGAGTTCTTC. This encodes CASSVEGTGRGSEFF.

This clone was observed a handful of times. This rearrangement joins TRBV29-1 to TRBJ1-2; unclear D gene. The CDR3 contains 15 residues. From germline, CDR1 is SQVTM and CDR2 ANQGSEA. V was shortened by 0 bases and J by 6 bases, with 17 bases between the two germline ends. CDR3 sequence: CSVEDLQWGSHGYTF. CDR3 in DNA: TGCAGCGTTGAAGATCTTCAGTGGGGTTCGCATGGCTACACCTTC.

CDR3 amino acids: CASSQNRGMNTEAFF. Written as DNA, the CDR3 is TGTGCCAGCAGCCAAAACAGGGGCATGAACACTGAAGCTTTCTTT. The V gene is TRBV4-2, the J gene TRBJ1-1; 7 nucleotides line up with TRBD1. This CDR3 region has 15 residues. In germline, CDR1 is LGHNA, CDR2 YNFKEQ. J lost 0 bases, V lost 2 bases, and 3 bases had no gene match.

The CDR3 region has the DNA TGTGCCAGCAGTGCAACGGGGGAGCCTAGCTACGAGCAGTACTTC. Translated, it gives CASSATGEPSYEQYF. The chain is built from TRBV27 and TRBJ2-7, with a tentative D call TRBD2 (6 bases). Per germline, CDR1 MNHEY and CDR2 SMNVEV (reference sequence). The V gene lost 5 bases and the J gene lost 3 bases, with 17 bases spanning the gap. The CDR3 consists of 15 residues.

V is TRBV5-6 and J is TRBJ2-2; TRBD2 matches at 9 bases. The germline gives CDR1 SGHDT, CDR2 YYEEEE. V was pared by 0 bases and J by 4 bases, with 7 bases of the junction left unmatched. This CDR3 is built from 17 residues. The CDR3 nucleotides are TGTGCCAGCAGCTTGGATTATCTAGCGGGGCGCACCGGGGAGCTGTTTTTT. This codes for CASSLDYLAGRTGELFF.